A single T cell receptor (beta chain) is shown here with its context. The entry originates in a study of T cell changes during pregnancy in multiple sclerosis. Germline V gene sequence: CDR1 SGHAT, CDR2 FQNNGV. J gave up 5 bases and V 3 bases, and 3 bases lay outside the gene matches. CDR3 length: 13 amino acids. TCRdb's table, derived via immunoSEQ multiplex PCR, lists solely in-frame clones and lacks some. The sample includes about 61,000 clones, around 90% seen only once; the top ten take 0.8% to 0.9%. The source of this sequence is a female donor in good health, enrolled as a control in a pregnancy study. The V gene is TRBV11-2, the J gene TRBJ1-2, with TRBD1 matching over 7 bases. Specimen: peripheral blood, collected in the first trimester of pregnancy. CDR3 DNA: TGTGCCAGCAGCTTGGGACAGAGTTATGGCTACACCTTC. The encoded protein is CASSLGQSYGYTF. Looking up the rest from reference TRBV11-2 and TRBJ1-2 gives the full variable domain: EAGVAQSPRYKIIEKRQSVAFWCNPISGHATLYWYQQILGQGPKLLIQFQNNGVVDDSQLPKDRFSAERLKGVDSTLKIQPAKLEDSAVYLCASSLGQSYGYTFGSGTRLTVV.